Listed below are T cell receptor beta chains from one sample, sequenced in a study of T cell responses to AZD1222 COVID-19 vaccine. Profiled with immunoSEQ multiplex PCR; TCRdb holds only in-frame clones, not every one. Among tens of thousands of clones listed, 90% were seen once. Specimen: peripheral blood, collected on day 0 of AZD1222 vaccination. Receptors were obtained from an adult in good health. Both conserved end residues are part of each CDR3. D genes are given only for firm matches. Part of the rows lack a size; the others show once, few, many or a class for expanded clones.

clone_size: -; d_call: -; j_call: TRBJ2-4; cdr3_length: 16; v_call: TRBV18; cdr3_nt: TGTGCCAGCTCACCGAAGGGGCAGTCAGGCCAAAACATTCAGTACTTC; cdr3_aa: CASSPKGQSGQNIQYF
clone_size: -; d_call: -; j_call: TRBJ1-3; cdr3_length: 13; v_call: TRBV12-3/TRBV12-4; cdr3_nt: TGTGCCACCAGGCAGGCCTCTGGAAACACCATATATTTT; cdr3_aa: CATRQASGNTIYF
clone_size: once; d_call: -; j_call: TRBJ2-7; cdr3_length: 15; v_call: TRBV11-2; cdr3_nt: TGTGCCAGCAGCTCCCCCGGGACGGGTTCCTACGAGCAGTACTTC; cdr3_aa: CASSSPGTGSYEQYF
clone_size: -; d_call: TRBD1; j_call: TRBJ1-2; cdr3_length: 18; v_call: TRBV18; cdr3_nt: TGTGCCAGCTCACCAATGATGCTGGCGGACAGGGCAAGCTATGGCTACACCTTC; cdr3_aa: CASSPMMLADRASYGYTF
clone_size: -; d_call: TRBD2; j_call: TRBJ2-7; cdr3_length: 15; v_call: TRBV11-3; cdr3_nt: TGTGCCAGCAGCTTAGGGCCTGGCGGGGGATACGAGCAGTACTTC; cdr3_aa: CASSLGPGGGYEQYF
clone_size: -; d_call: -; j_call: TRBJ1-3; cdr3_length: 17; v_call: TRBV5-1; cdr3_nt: TGCGCCAGCAGCTTGGGACAGCTCGCACGTATTGGAAACACCATATATTTT; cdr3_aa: CASSLGQLARIGNTIYF
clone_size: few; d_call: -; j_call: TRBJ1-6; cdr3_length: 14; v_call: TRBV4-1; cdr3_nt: TGCGCCAGCAGCCAAGGCGGGACGGGTTCACCCCTCCACTTT; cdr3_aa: CASSQGGTGSPLHF
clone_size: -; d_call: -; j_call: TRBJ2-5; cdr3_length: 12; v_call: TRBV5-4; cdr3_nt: TGTGCCAGCAGCGTAGGACTGGAGACCCAGTACTTC; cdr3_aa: CASSVGLETQYF
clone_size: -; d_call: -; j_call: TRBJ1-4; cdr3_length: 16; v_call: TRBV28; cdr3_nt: TGTGCCAGCAGTTTATTTGAGGATTTTTCGGTCGCAGAACTGTTTTTT; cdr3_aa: CASSLFEDFSVAELFF
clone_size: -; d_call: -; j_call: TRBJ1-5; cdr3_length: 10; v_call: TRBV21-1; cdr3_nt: TGTGCCAGCAGCAATGGGCCCATCCATTTT; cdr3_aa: CASSNGPIHF
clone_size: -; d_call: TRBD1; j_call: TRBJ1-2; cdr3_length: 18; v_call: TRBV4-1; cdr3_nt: TGCGCCAGCAGCCAAACCCGGGACAGGGACGGTCAATTGCGTGGCTACACCTTC; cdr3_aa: CASSQTRDRDGQLRGYTF
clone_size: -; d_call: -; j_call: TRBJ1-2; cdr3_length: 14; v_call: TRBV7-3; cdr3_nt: TGTGCCAGCAGCTCCGGGACTCCTGGGCGCGGCTACACCTTC; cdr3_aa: CASSSGTPGRGYTF
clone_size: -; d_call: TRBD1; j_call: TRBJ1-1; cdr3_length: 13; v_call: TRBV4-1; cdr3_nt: TGCGCCAGCCGCAGAACAGGGGACACTGAAGCTTTCTTT; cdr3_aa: CASRRTGDTEAFF
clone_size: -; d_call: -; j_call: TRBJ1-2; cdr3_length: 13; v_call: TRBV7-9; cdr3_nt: TGTGCCAGCAGCTTAGCGAGCAACTATGGCTACACCTTC; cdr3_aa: CASSLASNYGYTF
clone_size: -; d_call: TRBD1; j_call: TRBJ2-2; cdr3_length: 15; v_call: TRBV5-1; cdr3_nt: TGCGCCAGCAGCTTGGAGACAGGGGTGTCCGGGGAGCTGTTTTTT; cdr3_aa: CASSLETGVSGELFF
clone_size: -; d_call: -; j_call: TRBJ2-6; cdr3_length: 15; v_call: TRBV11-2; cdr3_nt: TGTGCCAGCAGCTTAGACTGGGCTGGGGCCAACGTCCTGACTTTC; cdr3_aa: CASSLDWAGANVLTF
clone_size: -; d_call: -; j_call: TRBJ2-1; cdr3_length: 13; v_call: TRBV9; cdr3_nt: TGTGCCAGCAGCGTGGACGACGGCCTGGAGCAGTTCTTC; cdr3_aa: CASSVDDGLEQFF
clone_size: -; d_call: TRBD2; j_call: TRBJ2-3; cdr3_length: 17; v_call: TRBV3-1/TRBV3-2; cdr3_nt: TGTGCCAGCAGCCCCCCGACTAGCGGGAGGGGGGGAGATACGCAGTATTTT; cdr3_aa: CASSPPTSGRGGDTQYF
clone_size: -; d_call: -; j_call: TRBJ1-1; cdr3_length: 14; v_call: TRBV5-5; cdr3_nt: TGTGCCAGCAGCTTGGGTCAAGTGAACACTGAAGCTTTCTTT; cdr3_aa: CASSLGQVNTEAFF